The 4 T cell receptor beta chains reported below all come from one sample, sequenced in a study of blood T cell repertoires in COVID-19. Sequenced by immunoSEQ multiplex PCR; TCRdb stores in-frame clones only, minus some. The table records 200,000 to 250,000 clones, 80% to 90% of them present only once. The sequenced sample consisted of peripheral blood. These receptors were collected from a man aged 18 to 30 with active or convalescent COVID-19.

This chain links TRBV5-6 with TRBJ2-5, with unresolved D. Between the trimmed V and J ends, which lost 1 base and 4 bases, there was a span of 8 bases. The CDR3 loop spans 13 amino acids. Germline assignment: CDR1 SGHDT and CDR2 YYEEEE. The CDR3 is CASSLQSGETQYF. CDR3 nucleotides: TGTGCCAGCAGCTTGCAATCGGGAGAGACCCAGTACTTC.

This clone was observed a few times. The chain links TRBV6-4 to TRBJ2-3; weak D call: TRBD1 (5 bases). CDR1 is MRHNA, CDR2 SNTAGT, per germline. The CDR3 spans 15 residues. V lost 3 bases and J 3 bases, leaving 13 bases between the germline ends. The CDR3 region is CASSESQGETDTQYF. CDR3 coding DNA: TGTGCCAGCAGTGAGTCTCAGGGTGAGACAGATACGCAGTATTTT.

The V and J genes are TRBV10-3 and TRBJ2-1; 9 positions agree with TRBD2. The CDR3 length is 13 residues. V lost 9 bases to trimming and J lost 6 bases; unmatched junction nucleotides: 6. CDR1 ENHRY and CDR2 SYGVKD come from the germline V gene. CDR3 residues: CAISGTSSNEQFF. The CDR3 nucleotides read TGTGCCATTTCCGGGACTAGCTCCAATGAGCAGTTCTTC.

This sequence joins TRBV6-6 and TRBJ2-7; 8 bases fit TRBD2. The J segment lost 7 bases and the V segment lost 6 bases, leaving 11 bases of the junction unmatched. Germline V lookup: CDR1 MNHNY, CDR2 SVGAGI (reference sequence). The CDR3 covers 14 residues. CDR3 sequence (DNA): TGTGCCAGCAGAAGTAGCGGGACCGAGGGGGAGCAGTACTTC. Translation gives CASRSSGTEGEQYF.